This TCR beta chain was recorded in a study of sequential checkpoint blockade in melanoma. Overall study context: Patients were randomized 1:1 to nivolumab-then-ipilimumab or ipilimumab-then-nivolumab first-line. After both sequences, patients received maintenance nivolumab. After nivolumab or ipilimumab alone, around 20 patients had week-13 rebiopsies. TCRβ was sequenced from DNA of 91 pretreatment tumors.

Treatment given: randomized to nivolumab then ipilimumab (arm A) or the reverse (arm B). A note on this clone: The same CDR3 arises from other DNA sequences in this sample as well.

Clones were sequenced by immunoSEQ multiplex PCR, and TCRdb holds only the in-frame ones, with some missing. Of around 37,000 clones listed, roughly 32% are singletons. The CDR3 is made up of 14 amino acids. The germline V gene has CDR1 LNHDA and CDR2 SQIVND (reference sequence). Between the trimmed V and J ends, which lost 4 bases and 0 bases, there was a span of 10 bases. This chain links TRBV19 with TRBJ2-7; TRBD1 might be the D (6 bases). This TCR was sampled from a human donor with melanoma. The sequenced sample was tumor tissue (inferred from file names), obtained from a patient given nivolumab and ipilimumab in sequence. CDR3 in amino acids: CASSSDRSSYEQYF. The CDR3 nucleotides are TGTGCCAGTAGTAGCGACAGGTCCTCCTACGAGCAGTACTTC.